The 18 T cell receptor beta chains given below trace back to one sample, sequenced in a study of post-analysis software for immune sequencing data. Antigens for these TCRs are unknown. General observations from the study: Elevated frequency relative to controls characterized 4 or 5 TRBV segments in patients, TRBV5-6, TRBV5-1 and TRBV20-1 among them.

Sequencing libraries made from TCR beta cDNA carried unique molecular identifiers. TCRdb independently ran MiXCR on the PCR reads; one entry per CDR3 protein. Among around 770,000 distinct CDR3 sequences listed, around 42% were seen once. The sequencing input was blood. The receptors derive from a girl between 5 and 17 years old with multiple sclerosis.

CDR3 in amino acids: CSVDGGGSRYEQFF. CDR3 DNA: TGCAGCGTTGACGGTGGCGGGAGTCGGTATGAGCAGTTCTTC. The genes are TRBV29-1 and TRBJ2-1; 7 bases are shared with TRBD2. Germline lookup yields CDR1 SQVTM and CDR2 ANQGSEA. The CDR3 sequence is 14 residues long. After removal of 3 bases from V and 8 bases from J, the junction contained 10 bases not matched to a gene.

J is TRBJ2-7 and V is TRBV5-1, with D tentatively TRBD2 (6 bases). The CDR3 extends over 13 amino acids. CDR1 is SGHRS and CDR2 is YFSETQ in the germline V gene. The V gene lost 5 bases and the J gene lost 2 bases, with 11 bases spanning the gap. CDR3 amino acids: CASRRDAAYEQYF. CDR3 DNA: TGCGCCAGCAGGCGGGACGCAGCCTACGAGCAGTACTTC.

The chain couples TRBV4-2 to TRBJ2-3; 8 bases agree with TRBD2. The length of the CDR3 is 18 residues. J lost 2 bases, V lost 1 base, and 11 bases had no gene match. In germline, CDR1 is LGHNA, CDR2 YNFKEQ. Here the CDR3 reads CASSQVAREATITDTQYF. The CDR3 bases are TGTGCCAGCAGCCAAGTGGCGCGGGAGGCGACAATCACAGATACGCAGTATTTT.

The chain recombines TRBV5-1 with TRBJ2-7; D perhaps matches TRBD1 (8 bases). CDR3 length: 15 residues. Germline CDR1 is SGHRS and CDR2 is YFSETQ. V gave up 6 bases and J gave up 5 bases, with 21 bases separating them. CDR3 nucleotide sequence: TGCGCCAGCACCCGCTTGAACAGGGGGAGGGACGAGCAGTACTTC. Translated, it gives CASTRLNRGRDEQYF.

This clonotype showed up just a few times. This chain uses TRBV12-3 or TRBV12-4 with TRBJ2-7; D not resolved. The V and J ends lost 8 bases and 1 base respectively, with 6 bases between them. There are 11 residues in the CDR3. CDR3 coding DNA: TGTGCCAGCGGCTTTTCCTACGAGCAGTACTTC. As protein: CASGFSYEQYF.

The gene calls are TRBV12-3 or TRBV12-4 and TRBJ1-5; no reliable D call. CDR3 length: 13 amino acids. V lost 5 bases, J lost 9 bases, and 14 bases lay in between. CDR3 amino acids: CASSREGPWPQHF. In DNA form, the CDR3 reads TGTGCCAGCAGTCGCGAGGGTCCATGGCCCCAGCATTTT.

This clonotype was counted only a few times. The chain has TRBV6-5 and TRBJ1-2; D is unresolved. Germline-derived CDR1 and CDR2 are MNHEY and SVGAGI. The CDR3 is 11 amino acids. Deletions cut 8 bases from V and 6 bases from J, with 10 bases between. Written as DNA, the CDR3 is TGTGCCAGCTTAGGGTACCATGGCTACACCTTC. Its protein is CASLGYHGYTF.

The chain links TRBV7-8 to TRBJ2-7, with 11 positions matching TRBD1. The last part of the DNA fits TRBJ2-5 better; the J call may be wrong. The CDR3 is made up of 16 amino acids. In germline, CDR1 is SGHVS, CDR2 FQNEAQ. CDR3 region: CASSLEGTGGEETQYF. CDR3 in DNA: TGTGCCAGCAGCTTAGAAGGGACAGGGGGGGAAGAGACCCAGTACTTC.

This sequence joins TRBV24-1 and TRBJ2-1; 10 bases align to TRBD1. The CDR3 has 15 residues. J gave up 10 bases and V 6 bases, and 11 bases lay outside the gene matches. The V gene's germline CDR1 is KGHDR and CDR2 SFDVKD. The DNA of the CDR3 is TGTGCCACCAGTCACTGGGAGACAGGGGGCGACGAGCAGTTCTTC. Its protein product is CATSHWETGGDEQFF.

Only a few counts were recorded for this clonotype. This chain links TRBV27 with TRBJ2-7; 9 bases map to TRBD1. Germline lookup yields CDR1 MNHEY and CDR2 SMNVEV (reference sequence). The CDR3 spans 18 residues. The ends lost 1 base at V and 1 base at J; junction bases unmatched: 11. The CDR3 sequence is CASSLYGRTGDNSYEQYF. In DNA, the CDR3 is TGTGCCAGCAGTTTATATGGTCGGACAGGGGACAATTCCTACGAGCAGTACTTC.

This chain joins TRBV28 and TRBJ2-1; D not resolved. Germline V gene data show CDR1 as MDHEN and CDR2 as SYDVKM. V was trimmed by 9 bases and J by 10 bases, leaving 4 bases between them. The CDR3 spans 8 residues. The CDR3 is CARGEQFF. In nucleotides, the CDR3 is TGTGCCAGGGGGGAGCAGTTCTTC.

The rearrangement joins TRBV29-1 to TRBJ2-7, with 10 bases fitting TRBD1. Germline values: CDR1 SQVTM, CDR2 ANQGSEA. The trim removed 6 bases at V and 2 bases at J, leaving 7 bases unmatched. The CDR3 runs 14 residues. CDR3 in amino acids: CSVARDRGTYEQYF. CDR3 DNA: TGCAGCGTCGCCCGGGACAGGGGAACCTACGAGCAGTACTTC.

This chain joins TRBV30 and TRBJ2-2; tentative D call: TRBD1 (5 bases). Trimming shortened V by 4 bases and J by 5 bases, and 11 bases separated the two germline ends. The CDR3 has 13 residues. Germline lookup yields CDR1 GTSNPN and CDR2 SVGIG (reference sequence). The CDR3 spells CAWIGHLTGELFF. The CDR3 DNA is TGTGCCTGGATAGGACACCTGACCGGGGAGCTGTTTTTT. The whole variable domain, remainder taken from reference TRBV30 and TRBJ2-2, is SQTIHQWPATLVQPVGSPLSLECTVEGTSNPNLYWYRQAAGRGLQLLFYSVGIGQISSEVPQNLSASRPQDRQFILSSKKLLLSDSGFYLCAWIGHLTGELFFGEGSRLTVL.

The genes are TRBV12-3 or TRBV12-4 and TRBJ2-4; D uncertain. The length of the CDR3 is 15 residues. Trimming left V 1 base short and J 3 bases short, with 10 bases between. The CDR3 reads CASSLGVRDKNIQYF. The CDR3 DNA reads TGTGCCAGCAGTTTAGGGGTTCGTGACAAAAACATTCAGTACTTC.

In DNA, the CDR3 is TGTGCCAGCAGCCAGCATAGGCAGCCCCAGCATTTT. This gives the protein CASSQHRQPQHF. The chain links TRBV12-3 or TRBV12-4 to TRBJ1-5; no definite D call. This CDR3 has 12 residues. V lost 6 bases, J lost 7 bases, and 10 bases lay in between.

The chain couples TRBV7-9 to TRBJ1-5; unclear D gene. Trimming cost V 1 base and J 5 bases, with 18 bases left between them. Germline CDR1 reads SEHNR; CDR2 reads FQNEAQ (reference sequence). The CDR3 runs 17 residues. For the CDR3, the DNA is TGTGCCAGCAGCTTAGGGGTTCCGGCCGTAAGAGATCAGCCCCAGCATTTT. Its protein product is CASSLGVPAVRDQPQHF.

V usage is TRBV6-1 and J usage is TRBJ1-1; weak D call: TRBD1 (5 bases). Trimming removed 11 bases at V and 4 bases at J, with 17 bases between. Germline V gene sequence: CDR1 MNHNS, CDR2 SASEGT. The CDR3 is made up of 13 amino acids. The DNA for the CDR3 is TGTGCCGGGGGGAGGGCCCGGGGCACTGAAGCTTTCTTT. It specifies CAGGRARGTEAFF.

V gene TRBV11-3 combines with J gene TRBJ2-5; 8 positions match TRBD2. After removal of 5 bases from V and 5 bases from J, the junction contained 7 bases not matched to a gene. Germline V gives CDR1 SGHNT, CDR2 YENEEA. There are 14 residues in the CDR3. For the CDR3, the DNA is TGTGCCAGCAGCCTCATGACTAGCGCCGAGACCCAGTACTTC. As protein: CASSLMTSAETQYF. The complete variable domain, with remaining parts taken from reference TRBV11-3 and TRBJ2-5, reads EAGVVQSPRYKIIEKKQPVAFWCNPISGHNTLYWYLQNLGQGPELLIRYENEEAVDDSQLPKDRFSAERLKGVDSTLKIQPAELGDSAVYLCASSLMTSAETQYFGPGTRLLVL.